A single sample is the source of the 19 T cell receptor beta chains below, sequenced in a study of vaccination and CD4 T cells after COVID-19. These receptors' targets are unknown. The assay that was used to sequence DNA from cultured CD4+ T cells was the Oncomine TCR Beta short-read assay. TCRdb called the PCR reads again in MiXCR, with one record for every CDR3 protein. The sample records under 20,000 distinct CDR3 sequences, 30% to 40% being singletons. This sample's treatment: roughly 10-day PBMC culture with coronavirus spike peptide pools or control peptides (ViraFEST assay). The material sequenced was cultured CD4+ T cells from blood. The receptors here all came from a human donor with COVID-19.

The chain recombines TRBV5-1 with TRBJ2-3; 9 positions agree with TRBD2. CDR1 is SGHRS and CDR2 is YFSETQ in the germline V gene. This CDR3 region has 18 residues. The J segment lost 6 bases and the V segment lost 4 bases, leaving 18 bases of the junction unmatched. The CDR3 loop is CASSSIPRGSGGGDTQYF. The CDR3 DNA reads TGCGCCAGCAGCAGCATACCCCGGGGTAGCGGGGGCGGCGATACGCAGTATTTT.

The rearrangement uses TRBV7-9 and TRBJ2-3; 10 nucleotides match TRBD2. After removal of 1 base from V and 4 bases from J, the junction contained 2 bases not matched to a gene. Germline V gene data show CDR1 as SEHNR and CDR2 as FQNEAQ (reference sequence). This CDR3 comprises 15 residues. CDR3 DNA sequence: TGTGCCAGCAGCTTAGTAGCGGGGGGAGCAGATACGCAGTATTTT. Protein: CASSLVAGGADTQYF. Using reference TRBV7-9 and TRBJ2-3 for the parts outside the CDR3, the full variable domain is DTGVSQNPRHKITKRGQNVTFRCDPISEHNRLYWYRQTLGQGPEFLTYFQNEAQLEKSRLLSDRFSAERPKGSFSTLEIQRTEQGDSAMYLCASSLVAGGADTQYFGPGTRLTVL.

The J gene is TRBJ1-5, the V gene TRBV24-1, with no clear D. Germline V CDR1 and CDR2: KGHDR, SFDVKD. The CDR3 sequence is 14 residues long. V lost 2 bases to trimming and J lost 4 bases, with 8 bases between them. CDR3 amino acids: CATSDSAPNQPQHF. In DNA, the CDR3 is TGTGCCACCAGTGATTCTGCCCCAAATCAGCCCCAGCATTTT.

By sample share, this clonotype is medium-sized. This chain joins TRBV20-1 and TRBJ1-5; D is unresolved. This CDR3 is 13 amino acids long. In germline, CDR1 is DFQATT, CDR2 SNEGSKA (reference sequence). Trimming removed 1 base from V and 4 bases from J, with 8 bases in between. The CDR3 DNA is TGCAGTGCTAGAGGGCCCGCTAATCAGCCCCAGCATTTT. As protein: CSARGPANQPQHF.

This clonotype was observed a few times. The rearrangement links TRBV2 to TRBJ1-1; 7 bases are a match to TRBD1. Germline V gene data show CDR1 as SNHLY and CDR2 as FYNNEI. The CDR3 is made up of 14 amino acids. Germline trimming cut 4 bases from V and 6 bases from J; bases unmatched to any gene: 8. This CDR3 is CASSVQGQLSEAFF. The CDR3 nucleotides read TGTGCCAGCAGTGTGCAGGGACAGCTTTCTGAAGCTTTCTTT.

The rearrangement uses TRBV20-1 and TRBJ1-6; D remains unclear. Trimming removed 2 bases at V and 5 bases at J, with 10 bases between. The CDR3 runs to 14 residues. Germline assignment: CDR1 DFQATT and CDR2 SNEGSKA (reference sequence). Written as DNA, the CDR3 is TGCAGTGCTAGAACGACTATGGATAATTCACCCCTCCACTTT. Amino acid sequence: CSARTTMDNSPLHF.

The V and J genes are TRBV20-1 and TRBJ1-2; 7 nucleotides match TRBD1. The CDR3 totals 15 residues. Trimming took 1 base from V and 8 from J; bases not matched to a gene: 13. Germline V gives CDR1 DFQATT, CDR2 SNEGSKA (reference sequence). CDR3 coding DNA: TGCAGTGCTAGAGGGGGAGGGACAGCCGAAGGAGGCTACACCTTC. It codes for CSARGGGTAEGGYTF.

There are a few counts of this clonotype. This chain uses TRBV27 with TRBJ2-7; either TRBD1 or TRBD2 may supply D (5 bases each). The V end was cut by 6 bases, the J end by 0 bases, with 9 bases between. Looked up from germline, CDR1 is MNHEY and CDR2 is SMNVEV (reference sequence). This CDR3 has 13 residues. The DNA for the CDR3 is TGTGCCAGCAGACAGGCGGGCTCCTACGAGCAGTACTTC. Encoded protein: CASRQAGSYEQYF.

The genes are TRBV29-1 and TRBJ1-1; no reliable D call. The CDR3 contains 13 residues. Germline CDR1 is SQVTM and CDR2 is ANQGSEA. Trimming left V 7 bases short and J 0 bases short, with 12 bases between. CDR3 nucleotide sequence: TGCAGCGCCGAAGGCCAGCTGAACACTGAAGCTTTCTTT. Translation: CSAEGQLNTEAFF.

The chain recombines TRBV11-2 with TRBJ2-7; D remains ambiguous. The germline CDR1 and CDR2 sequences are SGHAT and FQNNGV. The CDR3 contains 15 residues. V was pared by 2 bases and J by 1 base, with 12 bases between. The CDR3 sequence is CASSLMWTSSYEQYF. CDR3 coding DNA: TGTGCCAGCAGCTTAATGTGGACGTCTTCCTACGAGCAGTACTTC.

This clonotype was recorded a few times. The chain combines TRBV2 with TRBJ2-2, with TRBD1 identical over 7 bases. The CDR3 totals 14 residues. Germline V gene lookup returns CDR1 SNHLY and CDR2 FYNNEI. Losses at the gene ends were 6 bases for V and 1 base for J; bases not matched to a gene: 2. CDR3 sequence: CASRGQRNTGELFF. The CDR3, as DNA: TGTGCCAGCAGGGGACAGAGGAACACCGGGGAGCTGTTTTTT. Together with reference TRBV2 and TRBJ2-2, the CDR3 gives the full variable domain: EPEVTQTPSHQVTQMGQEVILRCVPISNHLYFYWYRQILGQKVEFLVSFYNNEISEKSEIFDDQFSVERPDGSNFTLKIRSTKLEDSAMYFCASRGQRNTGELFFGEGSRLTVL.

The chain links TRBV7-8 to TRBJ1-3; TRBD1 aligns across 10 bases. V gave up 1 base and J gave up 2 bases; unmatched junction bases: 2. Per germline, CDR1 SGHVS and CDR2 FQNEAQ. The CDR3 runs 16 residues. This chain's CDR3 is CASSLGGTGAGNTIYF. The CDR3 bases are TGTGCCAGCAGCTTAGGCGGGACAGGGGCTGGAAACACCATATATTTT.

The gene calls are TRBV6-5 and TRBJ1-4; no reliable D call. V was shortened by 2 bases and J by 8 bases, with 12 bases between the two germline ends. The CDR3 runs to 14 residues. Germline CDR1 and CDR2: MNHEY and SVGAGI. The CDR3 loop reads CASSYDIFGEKLFF. The CDR3 DNA sequence: TGTGCCAGCAGTTACGATATATTCGGGGAAAAACTGTTTTTT.

This clonotype was observed a handful of times. The rearrangement joins TRBV11-2 to TRBJ2-3; D unclear. This CDR3 contains 12 residues. The V and J ends lost 5 bases and 3 bases respectively, with 6 bases between them. The germline V gene encodes CDR1 SGHAT and CDR2 FQNNGV. In DNA, the CDR3 is TGTGCCAGCAGCGAATGGACAGATACGCAGTATTTT. It yields the protein CASSEWTDTQYF.

The genes are TRBV5-1 and TRBJ2-5; unclear D gene. The V end lost 4 bases, the J end lost 2 bases, and 3 bases lay between the germline ends. Germline-derived CDR1 and CDR2 are SGHRS and YFSETQ. The CDR3 loop spans 11 amino acids. The CDR3, as DNA: TGCGCCAGCAGCGAACAAGAGACCCAGTACTTC. It codes for CASSEQETQYF.

V usage is TRBV6-4 and J usage is TRBJ2-1; D possibly corresponds to TRBD1 (6 bases). Germline V gene sequence: CDR1 MRHNA, CDR2 SNTAGT. V lost 5 bases, J lost 7 bases, and 18 bases lay in between. This CDR3 comprises 15 residues. This chain's CDR3 is CASSLQDSSGNEQFF. The CDR3 bases are TGTGCCAGCAGTCTCCAGGACAGCTCAGGGAATGAGCAGTTCTTC.

A few counts support this clonotype. V usage is TRBV2 and J usage is TRBJ2-7, with TRBD2 identical over 7 bases. The V segment lost 7 bases and the J segment 7 bases; nucleotides outside the gene matches: 13. In germline, CDR1 is SNHLY, CDR2 FYNNEI. The CDR3 contains 14 residues. This CDR3 is CASNRAGYTNEQYF. CDR3 DNA sequence: TGTGCCAGCAACCGAGCGGGATATACGAATGAGCAGTACTTC.

The chain recombines TRBV7-6 with TRBJ2-7; the D gene is possibly TRBD1 (5 bases). The CDR3 is 13 amino acids. The germline V and J ends were trimmed by 0 bases and 3 bases, with 6 bases remaining between them. Germline V CDR1 and CDR2: SGHVS, FNYEAQ. CDR3 sequence reads: CASSLAGDYEQYF. The CDR3 DNA sequence: TGTGCCAGCAGCTTAGCAGGGGACTACGAGCAGTACTTC. Based on the CDR3 plus reference TRBV7-6 and TRBJ2-7, the full variable domain is GAGVSQSPRYKVTKRGQDVALRCDPISGHVSLYWYRQALGQGPEFLTYFNYEAQQDKSGLPNDRFSAERPEGSISTLTIQRTEQRDSAMYRCASSLAGDYEQYFGPGTRLTVT.

The chain recombines TRBV7-9 with TRBJ2-7; 8 bases are a match to TRBD1. From germline, CDR1 is SEHNR and CDR2 FQNEAQ (reference sequence). The ends lost 8 bases at V and 4 bases at J; junction bases unmatched: 7. The CDR3 has 13 amino acids. The CDR3 region is CASDGTGLYEQYF. CDR3 in DNA: TGTGCCAGCGACGGGACAGGACTGTACGAGCAGTACTTC.